The 10 T cell receptor beta chains reported below all come from one sample, sequenced in a study of beta chain features in type 1 diabetes. Whole-study results and caveats: Across all four CD4+ subsets, people with type 1 diabetes showed modestly shorter TCRB CDR3s.

Expressed TCRB transcripts were sequenced, since all the RNA that had been isolated was reverse transcribed. Only in-frame clones appear in the TCRdb table, and some are missing; sequencing was by immunoSEQ multiplex PCR. The repertoire includes around 360,000 clones, over 10% of them detected once, and roughly 0.0097% sits in the top ten. No antigen has been assigned to these receptors. Sequencing was performed on naive CD4+ T cells from blood. The receptors originated from a woman between 18 and 30 years old with type 1 diabetes.

The V call is TRBV5-6, the J call TRBJ2-5; possible D gene TRBD2, 7 bases. Germline-derived CDR1 and CDR2 are SGHDT and YYEEEE. There are 15 residues in the CDR3. Deletions cut 0 bases from V and 4 bases from J, with 13 bases between. The CDR3 is CASSLGGGGRETQYF. The CDR3 nucleotides read TGTGCCAGCAGCTTGGGAGGGGGGGGACGAGAGACCCAGTACTTC.

V usage is TRBV4-2 and J usage is TRBJ1-2; D not certain. The CDR3 has 14 amino acids. V was clipped by 4 bases and J by 6 bases, with 15 bases between them. Germline CDR1 is LGHNA and CDR2 is YNFKEQ. This CDR3 reads CASSPDDTLDGYTF. The CDR3, as DNA: TGTGCCAGCAGCCCAGATGACACATTGGATGGCTACACCTTC.

The sample holds one count of this clone. This rearrangement joins TRBV28 to TRBJ1-2; 10 bases fit TRBD1. Trimming removed 6 bases from V and 7 bases from J; junction bases left unmatched: 5. Germline CDR1 reads MDHEN; CDR2 reads SYDVKM. The CDR3 contains 13 residues. The CDR3 loop is CASRVTGGSGYTF. In DNA form, the CDR3 reads TGTGCCAGCAGAGTGACAGGGGGCTCTGGCTACACCTTC.

The chain combines TRBV5-4 with TRBJ2-7; possibly TRBD2 for D (5 bases). Germline lookup yields CDR1 SGHNT and CDR2 YYREEE (reference sequence). V lost 3 bases to trimming and J lost 4 bases, with 14 bases between them. The CDR3 has 14 residues. CDR3 nucleotide sequence: TGTGCCAGCAGCTCAGGAGGAGGACGGTACGAGCAGTACTTC. It yields the protein CASSSGGGRYEQYF.

This clone occurred a few times. The rearrangement joins TRBV5-1 to TRBJ2-5, with 13 bases fitting TRBD2. The CDR3 spans 16 residues. V trimming: 1 base; J trimming: 5 bases; junction bases outside the gene matches: 5. In germline, CDR1 is SGHRS, CDR2 YFSETQ. CDR3 loop: CASSLRGLAGPETQYF. The CDR3 nucleotides are TGCGCCAGCAGCTTGCGGGGACTAGCGGGACCCGAGACCCAGTACTTC.

V gene TRBV7-9 combines with J gene TRBJ2-2, with 7 bases fitting TRBD1. V gave up 10 bases and J gave up 2 bases; unmatched junction bases: 7. CDR1 SEHNR and CDR2 FQNEAQ come from the germline V gene (reference sequence). The CDR3 loop spans 14 amino acids. The CDR3, as DNA: TGTGCCACCGAACAGGGGCCCAACACCGGGGAGCTGTTTTTT. This codes for CATEQGPNTGELFF.

V is TRBV7-6 and J is TRBJ2-3; D gene uncertain. V was shortened by 3 bases and J by 2 bases, with 6 bases between the two germline ends. The CDR3 has 13 amino acids. CDR1 is SGHVS, CDR2 FNYEAQ, per germline. CDR3 in amino acids: CASSFRDTDTQYF. DNA for the CDR3: TGTGCCAGCAGCTTTAGAGACACAGATACGCAGTATTTT.

The J gene is TRBJ2-5, the V gene TRBV30; D gene unclear. The CDR3 contains 14 residues. Trimming removed 7 bases from V and 2 bases from J, with 17 bases in between. The germline CDR1 and CDR2 sequences are GTSNPN and SVGIG (reference sequence). The CDR3 is CAFTIDPQQETQYF. CDR3 bases: TGTGCCTTTACTATCGATCCCCAACAAGAGACCCAGTACTTC. Combining the CDR3 with reference TRBV30 and TRBJ2-5 gives the whole variable domain SQTIHQWPATLVQPVGSPLSLECTVEGTSNPNLYWYRQAAGRGLQLLFYSVGIGQISSEVPQNLSASRPQDRQFILSSKKLLLSDSGFYLCAFTIDPQQETQYFGPGTRLLVL.

V usage is TRBV2 and J usage is TRBJ2-7; 9 nucleotides line up with TRBD2. The CDR3 runs 15 residues. The germline gives CDR1 SNHLY, CDR2 FYNNEI. The junction had 12 bases not matched to a gene; V was cut back by 8 bases and J by 4 bases. The CDR3 here is CASRGGRAAAYEQYF. CDR3 sequence (DNA): TGTGCCAGCCGGGGCGGGAGGGCCGCCGCGTACGAGCAGTACTTC.

The chain combines TRBV29-1 with TRBJ1-2; TRBD1 aligns across 7 bases. The ends lost 6 bases at V and 8 bases at J; junction bases unmatched: 6. This CDR3 comprises 11 residues. CDR1 is SQVTM and CDR2 is ANQGSEA in the germline V gene. In DNA, the CDR3 is TGCAGCGTGGCAGGGGGGCTAGGCTACACCTTC. Protein sequence: CSVAGGLGYTF.